This T cell receptor beta chain was identified in a study of T cell responses to AZD1222 COVID-19 vaccine. Overall study context: Pooling was applied to second doses at about 4 or about 12 weeks.

Broader study findings: Spike-specific TCR depth and breadth grew after two AZD1222 doses. No day 14 peak samples; only post-peak repertoires were characterized.

CDR3 length equals 15 residues. V shed 4 bases and J shed 1 base, with 14 bases lying between them. The germline V gene has CDR1 SGHRS and CDR2 YFSETQ. For this clone: Its antigen remains unidentified.

Generated by immunoSEQ multiplex PCR, the TCRdb table keeps only in-frame clones and is missing some. The table lists about 99,000 clones, 75% to 90% of them singletons. The TCR originated in an adult in good health. The chain is built from TRBV5-1 and TRBJ1-1, with D possibly TRBD1 on 6 matching bases. The specimen was peripheral blood, collected on day 0 of AZD1222 vaccination. CDR3 sequence reads: CASSGVQGSNTEAFF. The CDR3, as DNA: TGCGCCAGCAGCGGGGTACAGGGTTCGAACACTGAAGCTTTCTTT.